This T cell receptor (beta chain) was captured in a study of cytomegalovirus exposure and HLA in healthy donors (TCRdb year 2017). Concerning the study at large: An earlier analysis of approximately 600 of the donors reported approximately 270 Gb of sequence data and roughly 110 million unique TCR beta sequences from about 179 million T cells. An early release covering around 630 HLA-typed donors comprised about 300 gigabases of sequencing data and tens of millions of unique TCR sequences. The genetic ancestry cluster associated with self-reported Caucasian donors included 81% of the 300 to 450 genotyped donors. The study aimed to test whether cataloging public T cell receptors could reveal signatures of past pathogen exposure. The study used immunosequencing to profile the T cell repertoires of under 700 subjects and linked those repertoires to cytomegalovirus serostatus. Besides the first cohort of roughly 640 subjects, a separate validation cohort made up of roughly 130 different subjects was used. The study combined high-throughput TCR immunosequencing, statistical association of individual TCRs with disease status, and machine learning to predict cytomegalovirus infection status. A later analysis re-examined previously published TCR beta repertoires from 610 or so donors and added high-resolution HLA genotyping to investigate patterns of TCR occurrence. Rather than using new phenotypic data, the later analysis identified candidate immune exposures from TCR beta sequences and from how often those sequences occurred across donors. An earlier analysis of more than 450 of the donors used high-throughput TCR beta sequencing to judge whether each TCR beta V gene segment behaved as functional or pseudogenic. Donor age, sex, ethnicity and CMV serostatus were compiled together with the repertoire data. A later genetic analysis took genome-wide SNP genotypes for about three fifths of the roughly 700 donors and used that subset as a discovery cohort. Every repertoire in the discovery cohort had been generated on one and the same sequencing platform. Both class I and class II loci were covered by HLA typing, at four-digit resolution. Typing coverage varied by locus: 629-630 donors for A, B, C, DRB1 and DQB1; roughly 560 for DQA1; 606 for DPA1; roughly 470 for DPB1. A few DR-DQ haplotypes were handled as single units for association and clustering because linkage in the cohort was strong. Among 300 to 500 genotyped donors of the cohort, an average of around 250,000 unique TCR beta nucleotide sequences was sequenced per donor, of which 15% to 20% were non-productive. General study outcomes and caveats: Specific HLA alleles were associated with over 15,000 TCR beta sequences at a false discovery rate of 0.05 in a later analysis. In a later analysis, the rate of TCR association differed among HLA loci, with DRB1 alleles having the most associated TCRs and HLA-C alleles having the fewest. The classifier was reported to diagnose cytomegalovirus status with high specificity and sensitivity in both the original cohort and the validation cohort. The authors suggested that the approach could potentially be extended to other disease states and immunological phenotypes. A later genetic analysis reported fewer N-insertions in productive TCRs among donors in an Asian-associated ancestry cluster than the 666-donor mean. CMV serostatus was the only immune exposure information available for the cohort. According to a later analysis, most CMV-associated TCR beta chains appeared to be HLA-restricted, and the HLA associations seemed to be driven largely by CMV exposure. Some IMGT-functional V segments, including TRBV6-2 and TRBV6-3, could not be told apart with the 87-base-pair reads, so those segments were excluded. A later genetic analysis associated a missense DCLRE1C variant with V-gene and J-gene trimming of TCR beta chains, and an independent cohort replicated the association. A later analysis reported that several top co-occurrence clusters appeared linked to parvovirus B19, influenza, CMV and Epstein-Barr virus. In this cohort, only TCR beta chains were sequenced, and detectable features were limited by the absence of alpha or paired-chain data. When HLA alleles, especially DR and DQ, strongly co-occurred, TCR associations were difficult to assign to individual alleles. In an earlier analysis of some 540 of the donors, most TCR beta V segments appeared in productive rearrangements about 87% or about 30% of the time, broadly matching IMGT annotations. Because HLA typing was unavailable for some donors at each locus, only the typed subset was used in association tests. A cluster of highly shared sequence variants was judged likely to be a technical artifact of the sequencing pipeline. Because counts were too low, about 18 rarely observed V segments, including chromosome 9 orphons, were excluded from the earlier analysis of under 650 of the donors. Three of the identified cytomegalovirus-associated TCR beta chains were confirmed in vitro to be specific for cytomegalovirus antigens. A later analysis found that HLA-associated TCR beta chains were more clonally expanded and had lower generation probabilities than equally common non-associated chains. Presence/absence analyses assumed roughly uniform sequencing depth across donors, an assumption that may not hold. A further reported finding was that TCR beta sequences accurately predicted the HLA-A and HLA-B alleles for most subjects in the first cohort. Most TCR sequences were seen in very few donors, while some public TCRs were found in many individuals. In the study, around 150 TCR beta chains were listed as associated with cytomegalovirus. Correlated functional status among segregating V segments might reflect linkage disequilibrium, but an unknown experimental factor could not be ruled out.

V is cut back by 6 bases and J by 5 bases, with 5 bases in the junction unmatched. Based on the germline V gene, the CDR1 and CDR2 sequences are ENHRY and SYGVKD. The CDR3 contains 13 residues, cysteine and phenylalanine counted. The read is trimmed to its CDR3 DNA, 39 bases read in frame from base 1. In total, 666 healthy bone marrow donors made up the cohort. At the time of sampling, all cohort members were nominally healthy, though unrecorded immune exposures were likely present. The donor tested CMV seropositive, placing the donor among the 250 to 300 seropositive members of the cohort. A peripheral blood sample was collected from each donor, and TCR beta sequencing was performed on peripheral blood mononuclear cells. The Qiagen DNeasy Blood Extraction Kit was used to extract genomic DNA from the blood cell samples. Regarding this clone: Its antigen remains undetermined.

Libraries were prepared through the immunoSEQ multiplex PCR assay. For the multiplex PCR, a mixture combining 60 forward primers for TCR Vbeta segments and 13 reverse primers for TCR Jbeta segments was used. A multiplex PCR assay on genomic DNA amplified the CDR3 region of rearranged TCR beta genes. The amplified TCR beta libraries were sequenced on the Illumina HiSeq System as 87-base-pair reads. The authors processed their data as follows. A later analysis counted 75 million to 100 million unique TCR beta chains across the 500 to 850 repertoires, and some 11 million of these chains were shared by at least two donors. A nearest-neighbor algorithm error-corrected the raw reads and collapsed the reads into unique sequences, merging closely related sequences to remove PCR and sequencing errors. CDR3 sequences were aligned to IMGT reference sequences to assign V, D and J gene segments. For a sequence to be retained, a match of at least six nucleotides to both a V gene segment and a J gene segment was required. A rearrangement was called productive if the CDR3 had no stop codons and remained in frame with V and J, and every other rearrangement was called non-productive. CDR3 was defined according to IMGT convention as the region running from the second conserved V-encoded cysteine to the conserved J-encoded phenylalanine. In an earlier analysis of just under 600 of the donors, sequences lacking an unambiguous match to a single V gene segment were excluded. In an earlier analysis of several hundred of the donors, V segments were called functional above 56.7% productive rearrangements and were called segregating when the between-donor standard deviation exceeded 5%. A statistical classification framework was built to diagnose cytomegalovirus status from the catalog of TCR beta chain sequences. A later analysis assigned V and J genes by comparing TCR nucleotide sequences with IMGT/GENE-DB human TR gene sequences. A later analysis assigned CDR3 sequences and most-parsimonious VDJ recombination scenarios with the TCRdist pipeline. In a later analysis, every TCR beta chain was defined by the combination of its CDR3 amino acid sequence and its V-gene family, and reads without a unique V-gene family were dropped. To address suspected cross-contamination and a sequencing artifact, a later analysis removed a few hundred highly shared, low-generation-probability nucleotide sequences. For each public chain, a later analysis derived a clonal expansion index from normalized ranks of inferred template counts within each repertoire. A later analysis computed generation probabilities with a VDJ recombination model fitted to out-of-frame rearrangements, and checked the results against IGoR. A later analysis scored TCR-TCR, TCR-HLA and TCR-CMV co-occurrence with hypergeometric tests, applying a repertoire-size bias correction to TCR pairs. False discovery rates were estimated in a later analysis by permuting HLA or CMV assignments 20 times. In a later analysis, co-occurring TCRs were grouped with DBSCAN, and TCRdist sequence similarity was added when clustering was performed within HLA-allele-positive subsets. Repertoires with fewer than 30,000 or more than 120,000 public chains, plus five repertoires with anomalous nucleotide sharing, were excluded from co-occurrence clustering. Here the immuneACCESS table is served through TCRdb, limited to in-frame sequences with V and J called. Missing clones are a known gap in these copies; in checked studies unresolved V genes cover under half, and the rest lacks a known reason. D and trimming were read from the DNA, whereas the V and J calls and clone size are those reported in that table. The sample's records list around 200,000 clones. The ten most abundant clones make up about 1% of the sample.

The specimen sequenced was PBMCs. Recombination connected TRBV10-3 to TRBJ2-7, and TRBD1 matches 9 of the central bases. The receptor was isolated from a girl between 2 and 10 years old in good health and CMV-seropositive. CDR3 sequence: CAISRDRVDEQYF. The sequence in DNA is TGTGCCATCAGCCGGGACAGGGTGGACGAGCAGTACTTC.